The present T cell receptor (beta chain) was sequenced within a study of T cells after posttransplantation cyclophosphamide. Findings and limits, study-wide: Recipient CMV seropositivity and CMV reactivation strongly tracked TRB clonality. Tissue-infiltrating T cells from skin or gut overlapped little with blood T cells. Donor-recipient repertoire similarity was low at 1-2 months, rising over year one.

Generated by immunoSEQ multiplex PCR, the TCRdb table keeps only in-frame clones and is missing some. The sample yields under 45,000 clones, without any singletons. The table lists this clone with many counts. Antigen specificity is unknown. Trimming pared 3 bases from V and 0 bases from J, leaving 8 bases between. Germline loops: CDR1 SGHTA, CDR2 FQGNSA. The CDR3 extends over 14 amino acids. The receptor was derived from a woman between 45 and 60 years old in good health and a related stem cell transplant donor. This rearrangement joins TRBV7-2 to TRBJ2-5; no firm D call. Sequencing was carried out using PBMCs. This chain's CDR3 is CASSFNMYQETQYF. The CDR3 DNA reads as TGTGCCAGCAGCTTTAATATGTACCAAGAGACCCAGTACTTC.